This entry lists 21 T cell receptor beta chains sequenced from one sample in a study of blood T cell repertoires in COVID-19. Assay: immunoSEQ multiplex PCR; the TCRdb copy retains only in-frame clones and omits some. The sample gives tens of thousands of clones, around 91% of which show up once; roughly 0.53% is in the top ten. Source material: peripheral blood. The receptors shown here come from a man over 45 with COVID-19, enrolled during active disease.

The gene calls are TRBV24-1 and TRBJ1-2; D call uncertain. V was shortened by 4 bases and J by 0 bases, with 8 bases between the two germline ends. CDR3 length: 14 amino acids. Germline CDR1 and CDR2: KGHDR and SFDVKD. CDR3 loop: CATSDRGANYGYTF. The CDR3 nucleotides are TGTGCCACCAGTGACAGAGGAGCTAACTATGGCTACACCTTC.

This rearrangement joins TRBV7-9 to TRBJ1-2, with D unclear. The CDR3 is 12 amino acids. Trimming pared 3 bases from V and 9 bases from J, leaving 11 bases between. Germline CDR1 is SEHNR and CDR2 is FQNEAQ (reference sequence). CDR3 nucleotides: TGTGCCAGCAGCTTTAGAGGAGGGAGCTACACCTTC. Translated, it gives CASSFRGGSYTF.

The J gene is TRBJ2-3, the V gene TRBV9; 7 nucleotides align to TRBD2. The CDR3 runs 14 residues. The V gene end was trimmed by 0 bases and the J gene end by 5 bases; junction bases not matched to a gene: 3. Germline CDR1 reads SGDLS; CDR2 reads YYNGEE. In nucleotides, the CDR3 is TGTGCCAGCAGCGTAGGGCTAGCGGTAGATACGCAGTATTTT. Its protein is CASSVGLAVDTQYF.

V is TRBV5-4 and J is TRBJ2-7; possible D gene TRBD1, 6 bases. Germline lookup yields CDR1 SGHNT and CDR2 YYREEE (reference sequence). V lost 2 bases, J lost 2 bases, and 8 bases lay in between. This CDR3 is built from 13 residues. The CDR3: CASSFDRTYEQYF. CDR3 bases: TGTGCCAGCAGCTTTGACAGGACCTACGAGCAGTACTTC.

The CDR3 here is CASSQDSGVRGYEQYF. The CDR3 DNA reads TGTGCCAGCAGCCAAGACTCGGGGGTCAGAGGCTACGAGCAGTACTTC. The chain has TRBV4-2 and TRBJ2-7, with TRBD2 as a possible D gene (6 bases). Germline CDR1 reads LGHNA; CDR2 reads YNFKEQ. Trimming removed 0 bases from V and 3 bases from J, with 15 bases in between. This CDR3 region has 16 residues.

A note on this clone: No conserved phenylalanine or tryptophan ends this CDR3, so it is likely a read error. No DNA is shown, since the ends of the CDR3 on it are uncertain; the CDR3 is the one TCRdb lists. The V call is TRBV30, the J call TRBJ2-4; TRBD2, the table's D call, lacks a check against the DNA. The CDR3 length equals 13 residues, ends included. Germline values: CDR1 GTSNPN, CDR2 SVGIG (reference sequence). CDR3 protein: CAWSVKVGTSDGC.

The CDR3 loop reads CASSLPASSEAFF. The CDR3 region has the DNA TGTGCCAGCAGTTTACCCGCGAGTTCTGAAGCTTTCTTT. The chain carries TRBV28 and TRBJ1-1; D is unresolved. V lost 2 bases to trimming and J lost 6 bases, with 10 bases between them. Germline V gene lookup returns CDR1 MDHEN and CDR2 SYDVKM. CDR3 length equals 13 residues.

The chain combines TRBV7-8 with TRBJ2-1, with unresolved D. V lost 1 base and J lost 2, with 9 bases in between. The CDR3 sequence is 15 residues long. Germline V gene lookup returns CDR1 SGHVS and CDR2 FQNEAQ. The CDR3 here is CASSLGSTPYNEQFF. CDR3 DNA: TGTGCCAGCAGCTTAGGGTCGACTCCCTACAATGAGCAGTTCTTC.

The chain is built from TRBV12-5 and TRBJ2-5, with 13 bases aligning to TRBD2. Germline assignment: CDR1 LGHNT and CDR2 FRNRAP. The CDR3 covers 17 residues. The ends lost 0 bases at V and 4 bases at J; junction bases unmatched: 5. This CDR3 reads CASGLVGLAGALETQYF. Here the CDR3 DNA reads TGTGCTAGTGGTTTGGTAGGACTAGCGGGAGCATTAGAGACCCAGTACTTC. The complete variable domain, with remaining parts taken from reference TRBV12-5 and TRBJ2-5, reads DARVTQTPRHKVTEMGQEVTMRCQPILGHNTVFWYRQTMMQGLELLAYFRNRAPLDDSGMPKDRFSAEMPDATLATLKIQPSEPRDSAVYFCASGLVGLAGALETQYFGPGTRLLVL.

The chain joins TRBV2 to TRBJ2-7; 12 nucleotides match TRBD1. The CDR3 is 15 amino acids. Germline V lookup: CDR1 SNHLY, CDR2 FYNNEI. The junction had 4 bases not matched to a gene; V was cut back by 2 bases and J by 5 bases. The CDR3 DNA is TGTGCCAGCAGTGAAACTGGGACAGGGGGCGACGAGCAGTACTTC. Amino acids: CASSETGTGGDEQYF.

J is TRBJ2-4 and V is TRBV28; TRBD1 agrees at 8 bases. The CDR3 has 14 residues. Germline V gene sequence: CDR1 MDHEN, CDR2 SYDVKM. The V gene end was trimmed by 5 bases and the J gene end by 11 bases; junction bases not matched to a gene: 11. CDR3 region: CASSPQSGQGFQYF. The DNA for the CDR3 is TGTGCCAGCAGTCCACAATCAGGACAGGGCTTTCAGTACTTC. Together with reference TRBV28 and TRBJ2-4, the CDR3 gives the full variable domain: DVKVTQSSRYLVKRTGEKVFLECVQDMDHENMFWYRQDPGLGLRLIYFSYDVKMKEKGDIPEGYSVSREKKERFSLILESASTNQTSMYLCASSPQSGQGFQYFGAGTRLSVL.

In its sample, this clone was seen once. The V gene is TRBV5-8, the J gene TRBJ1-2; TRBD1 agrees at 7 bases. This CDR3 contains 15 residues. Per germline, CDR1 SGHTS and CDR2 YDEGEE. The J segment lost 0 bases and the V segment lost 0 bases, leaving 2 bases of the junction unmatched. Here the CDR3 reads CASSLGGQSNYGYTF. The CDR3 nucleotides are TGTGCCAGCAGCTTGGGGGGACAGTCTAACTATGGCTACACCTTC.

The chain joins TRBV5-1 to TRBJ1-2, with D hard to call. This CDR3 is built from 14 residues. Trimming took off 1 base at V and 3 bases at J, with 10 bases between the two ends. CDR1 is SGHRS and CDR2 is YFSETQ in the germline V gene. CDR3 protein: CASSLTAGDYGYTF. CDR3 bases: TGCGCCAGCAGCTTGACAGCGGGCGACTATGGCTACACCTTC.

With respect to this clone: At one end the junction does not follow the germline gene, possibly because of a read error. The gene calls are TRBV24-1 and TRBJ2-5, with TRBD2 matching 14 bases. Germline assignment: CDR1 KGHDR and CDR2 SFDVKD. This CDR3 contains 16 residues. The CDR3 DNA reads as TGTGCCACCAGTGTTTTGGGACTAGCGGGAGACGAGACCCAGTACTTC. Translated: CATSVLGLAGDETQYF.

The chain joins TRBV28 to TRBJ1-4; the match to TRBD1 covers 9 bases. CDR3 length equals 15 residues. Germline V gives CDR1 MDHEN, CDR2 SYDVKM. With 5 bases clipped from V and 5 bases from J, the junction kept 6 bases outside the gene matches. CDR3 in amino acids: CASSRPTGGNEKLFF. CDR3 in DNA: TGTGCCAGCAGTCGCCCGACAGGGGGAAATGAAAAACTGTTTTTT.

The chain recombines TRBV3-1 (or the pseudogene TRBV3-2) with TRBJ1-4, with D possibly TRBD1 on 5 matching bases. V gave up 5 bases and J gave up 6 bases, with 13 bases separating them. In germline, CDR1 is LGHDT, CDR2 YNNKEL (reference sequence). The CDR3 is 14 amino acids. CDR3 in DNA: TGTGCCAGCAGCAGGACACAAGGAGATGAAAAACTGTTTTTT. It specifies CASSRTQGDEKLFF.

CDR3: CASSLGGGDSFGYTF. The DNA for the CDR3 is TGTGCCAGCAGCTTGGGCGGGGGCGATTCTTTTGGCTACACCTTC. V gene TRBV7-9 combines with J gene TRBJ1-2; D may be TRBD1 (6 bases). The CDR3 extends over 15 amino acids. Germline loops: CDR1 SEHNR, CDR2 FQNEAQ (reference sequence). V gave up 3 bases and J gave up 7 bases, with 18 bases separating them.

CDR3 nucleotide sequence: TGTGCCAGCAGTTTATCCCGTCCCTACGAGCAGTACTTC. It codes for CASSLSRPYEQYF. The chain couples TRBV28 to TRBJ2-7; no firm D call. The CDR3 is made up of 13 amino acids. Germline CDR1 and CDR2: MDHEN and SYDVKM. Trimming cost V 1 base and J 2 bases, with 6 bases left between them. The full variable domain, in which reference TRBV28 and TRBJ2-7 provide the parts outside the CDR3, is DVKVTQSSRYLVKRTGEKVFLECVQDMDHENMFWYRQDPGLGLRLIYFSYDVKMKEKGDIPEGYSVSREKKERFSLILESASTNQTSMYLCASSLSRPYEQYFGPGTRLTVT.

This clone was detected only a few times. The V call is TRBV30, the J call TRBJ1-1; 8 bases align to TRBD1. This CDR3 comprises 12 residues. V was pared by 5 bases and J by 3 bases, with 2 bases of the junction left unmatched. Germline-derived CDR1 and CDR2 are GTSNPN and SVGIG (reference sequence). CDR3 sequence reads: CAWGQGHTEAFF. The CDR3 DNA reads TGTGCCTGGGGACAGGGCCACACTGAAGCTTTCTTT.

CDR3 amino acids: CASSDNRYEQFF. The CDR3 DNA is TGTGCCAGCAGCGACAATCGATACGAGCAGTTCTTC. This sequence joins TRBV4-2 and TRBJ2-1; D is uncertain. CDR1 is LGHNA and CDR2 is YNFKEQ in the germline V gene. CDR3 size: 12 residues. Trimming shortened V by 5 bases and J by 10 bases, and 12 bases separated the two germline ends.

The V gene is TRBV5-3, the J gene TRBJ1-5; possibly TRBD1 for D (6 bases). TRBV5-3 is marked as an open reading frame, function uncertain. V shed 0 bases and J shed 7 bases, with 14 bases lying between them. CDR3 size: 15 residues. CDR3 amino acids: CARSLALGRGQPQHF. The CDR3 DNA follows: TGTGCCAGAAGCTTGGCCTTGGGGAGGGGGCAGCCCCAGCATTTT.